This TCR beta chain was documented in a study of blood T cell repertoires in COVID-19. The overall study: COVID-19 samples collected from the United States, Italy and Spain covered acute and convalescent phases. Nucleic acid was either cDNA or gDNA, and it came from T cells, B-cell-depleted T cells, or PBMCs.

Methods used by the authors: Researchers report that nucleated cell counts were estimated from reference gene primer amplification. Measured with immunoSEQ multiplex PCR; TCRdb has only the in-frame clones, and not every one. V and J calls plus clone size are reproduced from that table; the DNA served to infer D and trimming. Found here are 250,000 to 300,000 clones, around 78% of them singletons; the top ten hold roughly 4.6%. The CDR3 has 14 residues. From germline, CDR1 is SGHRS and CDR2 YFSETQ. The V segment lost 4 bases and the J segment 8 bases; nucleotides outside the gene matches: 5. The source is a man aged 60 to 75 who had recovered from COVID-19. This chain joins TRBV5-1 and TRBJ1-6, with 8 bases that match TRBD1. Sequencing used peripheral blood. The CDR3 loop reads CASSRTGRDSPLHF. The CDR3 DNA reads TGCGCCAGCAGCAGGACAGGGCGGGATTCACCCCTCCACTTT.